One sample yielded the 5 T cell receptor beta chains listed below, sequenced in a study of cytomegalovirus exposure and HLA in healthy donors. Primers: 60 Vbeta forward and 13 Jbeta reverse. Repertoires were generated with immunoSEQ multiplex PCR, while TCRdb's copy carries only in-frame clones and drops some. The sample holds about 200,000 clones, 75% to 80% seen once. The sample comprised PBMCs. The source of these receptors is a woman between 25 and 40 years old in good health and CMV-seropositive.

This chain links TRBV28 with TRBJ2-3; D possibly corresponds to TRBD2 (5 bases). In germline, CDR1 is MDHEN, CDR2 SYDVKM. There are 17 residues in the CDR3. Trimming stripped 8 bases from V and 2 bases from J, with 23 bases between. CDR3 nucleotides: TGTGCCAGCGCTGGCCCGCGGGTCCTCAAGGCCACAGATACGCAGTATTTT. It yields the protein CASAGPRVLKATDTQYF.

The V gene is TRBV7-6, the J gene TRBJ1-3, with 7 bases that match TRBD1. From germline, CDR1 is SGHVS and CDR2 FNYEAQ. The ends lost 7 bases at V and 3 bases at J; junction bases unmatched: 6. The CDR3 covers 14 residues. CDR3: CASTETGFGNTIYF. Written as DNA, the CDR3 is TGTGCCAGCACCGAGACAGGGTTTGGAAACACCATATATTTT.

The rearrangement links TRBV6-5 to TRBJ1-6; 7 nucleotides align to TRBD1. The CDR3 is made up of 13 amino acids. Germline trimming cut 6 bases from V and 7 bases from J; bases unmatched to any gene: 3. Germline lookup yields CDR1 MNHEY and CDR2 SVGAGI. CDR3 sequence reads: CASRLTGNSPLHF. CDR3 sequence (DNA): TGTGCCAGCAGGCTGACAGGGAATTCACCCCTCCACTTT.

V and J are TRBV27 and TRBJ2-5, with 8 positions matching TRBD2. Looked up from germline, CDR1 is MNHEY and CDR2 is SMNVEV (reference sequence). CDR3 size: 14 residues. V lost 6 bases and J lost 2; bases outside the gene matches: 5. The CDR3, as DNA: TGTGCCAGCAGCCCGACTAGCGTACAAGAGACCCAGTACTTC. Its protein product is CASSPTSVQETQYF.

V usage is TRBV7-8 and J usage is TRBJ2-7, with 7 positions matching TRBD1. Losses at the gene ends were 1 base for V and 0 bases for J; bases not matched to a gene: 12. Germline V CDR1 and CDR2: SGHVS, FQNEAQ. The CDR3 runs to 18 residues. The CDR3 loop is CASSLGPSGGTGSYEQYF. CDR3 nucleotides: TGTGCCAGCAGCTTAGGTCCGTCAGGGGGTACGGGCTCCTACGAGCAGTACTTC.